The source of this TCR beta chain is a study of immune heterogeneity within non-small cell lung tumors. Template came from bulk tumor genomic DNA, at roughly 600 ng per sample. Far-apart biopsies, several per primary tumor, were taken during surgery. The patients were newly diagnosed with non-small cell lung cancer, had not been treated, and had curative surgery. CDR1 is SGHDT, CDR2 YYEEEE, per germline. With 0 bases removed from V and 2 bases from J, the gap between germline ends came to 9 bases. The CDR3 loop spans 14 amino acids. Comment on this clonotype: Its specificity is not known.

TCR beta CDR3 regions came from multiplex PCR with 32 forward V and 13 reverse J primers. MiXCR, run by TCRdb on the multiplex PCR reads, gives a single entry per CDR3 protein. The table records 20,000 or so distinct CDR3 sequences, around 26% of them present only once. General study points: Local T-cell clonality was recorded as moderately but significantly correlated with local tumor mutational burden, with R roughly 0.35.

The chain links TRBV5-6 to TRBJ2-7; the D gene could be TRBD1 or TRBD2 (5 bases each). Sequencing was carried out using lung tumor tissue. This clonotype was sampled from a man in his forties with non-small cell lung cancer. The CDR3 DNA sequence: TGTGCCAGCAGCTTGGTTCAGGGACCCTACGAGCAGTACTTC. Its protein is CASSLVQGPYEQYF.